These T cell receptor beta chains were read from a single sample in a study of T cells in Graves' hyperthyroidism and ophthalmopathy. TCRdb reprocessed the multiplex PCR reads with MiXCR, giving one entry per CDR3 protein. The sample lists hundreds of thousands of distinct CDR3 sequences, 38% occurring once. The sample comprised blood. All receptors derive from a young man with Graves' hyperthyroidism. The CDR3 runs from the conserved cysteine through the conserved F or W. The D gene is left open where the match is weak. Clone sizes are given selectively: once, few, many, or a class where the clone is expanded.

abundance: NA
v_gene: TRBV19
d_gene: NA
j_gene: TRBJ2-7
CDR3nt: TGTGCCAGTAGTATAGCTACGGACTACGAGCAGTACTTC
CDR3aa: CASSIATDYEQYF

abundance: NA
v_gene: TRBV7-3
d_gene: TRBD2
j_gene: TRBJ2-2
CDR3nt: TGTGCCAGCAGCCCCCGAACTAGCGGGAGAATGACCGGGGAGCTGTTTTTT
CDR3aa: CASSPRTSGRMTGELFF

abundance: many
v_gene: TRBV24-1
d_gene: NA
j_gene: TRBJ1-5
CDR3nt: TGTGCCATCTCCGAGGGGCGCGGGAATCAGCCCCAGCATTTT
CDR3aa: CAISEGRGNQPQHF

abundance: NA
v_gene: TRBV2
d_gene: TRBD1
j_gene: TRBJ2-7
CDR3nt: TGTGCCAGCAGTATTGGGACAGTTCTCAACTACGAGCAGTACTTC
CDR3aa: CASSIGTVLNYEQYF

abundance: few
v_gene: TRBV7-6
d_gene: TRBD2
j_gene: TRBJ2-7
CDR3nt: TGTGCCAGCAGCTTAGCACACTGGCGGGAGGGCCAGTACGAGCAGTACTTC
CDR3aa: CASSLAHWREGQYEQYF

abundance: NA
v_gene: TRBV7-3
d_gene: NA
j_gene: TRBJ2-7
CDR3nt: TGCGCCAGCAGCCAGTTGGGGGCCAAGGGTGGACCCGAGCAGTACTTC
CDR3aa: CASSQLGAKGGPEQYF

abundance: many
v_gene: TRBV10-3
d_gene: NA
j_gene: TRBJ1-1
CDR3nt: TGTGCCACTCACCGGGAGCTTTCGGACACTGAAGCTTTCTTT
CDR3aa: CATHRELSDTEAFF

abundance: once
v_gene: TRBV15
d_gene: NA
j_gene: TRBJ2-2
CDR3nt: TGTGCCACCAGCAGCTTCGACACCGGGGAGCTGTTTTTT
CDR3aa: CATSSFDTGELFF

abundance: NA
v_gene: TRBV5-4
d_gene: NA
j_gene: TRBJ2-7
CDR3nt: TGTGCCAGCAGCTTCACCTCCGTGGGAGTAGGGTACGAGCAGTACTTC
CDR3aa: CASSFTSVGVGYEQYF

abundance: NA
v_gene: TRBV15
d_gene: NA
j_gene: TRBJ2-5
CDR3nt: TGTGTCACCAGCTTCTCGACAGAGTTACCAGAGACCCAGTACTTC
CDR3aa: CVTSFSTELPETQYF

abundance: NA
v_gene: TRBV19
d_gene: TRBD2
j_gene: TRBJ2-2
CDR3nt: TGTGCCAGCAGCCCCGGGACTAGCGAGGCCGGGGAGCTGTTTTTT
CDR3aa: CASSPGTSEAGELFF

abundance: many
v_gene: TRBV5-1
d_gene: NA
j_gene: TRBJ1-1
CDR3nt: TGCGCCAGCAGCTTGGCCGGCGATCCGGGGGCTTTCTTT
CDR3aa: CASSLAGDPGAFF

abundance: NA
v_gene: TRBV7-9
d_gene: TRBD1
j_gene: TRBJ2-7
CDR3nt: TGTGCCAGCAGCCGCGACAGGGACGGCTACGAGCAGTACTTC
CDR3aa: CASSRDRDGYEQYF

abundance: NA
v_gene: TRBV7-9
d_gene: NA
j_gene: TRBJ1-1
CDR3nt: TGTGCCAGCAGCTTCACGGGGGGGGGCTTCACTGAAGCTTTCTTT
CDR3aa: CASSFTGGGFTEAFF

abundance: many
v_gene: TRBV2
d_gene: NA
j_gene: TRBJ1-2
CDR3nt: TGTGCCAGCAGCCGCGGAGGAGAAGGCTACACCTTC
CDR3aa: CASSRGGEGYTF

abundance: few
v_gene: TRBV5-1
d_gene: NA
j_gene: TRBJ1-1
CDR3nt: TGCGCCAGCAGCTTGGCTGGAGTCACAGGGAGCACCACTGAAGCTTTCTTT
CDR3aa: CASSLAGVTGSTTEAFF

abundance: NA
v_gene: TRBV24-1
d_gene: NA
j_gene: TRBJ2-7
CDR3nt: TGTGCCACCAGTGACGCGACCAGGGGACGGACTACCTACGAGCAGTACTTC
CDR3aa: CATSDATRGRTTYEQYF

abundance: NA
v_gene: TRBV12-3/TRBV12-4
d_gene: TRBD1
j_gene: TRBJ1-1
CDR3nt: TGTGCCAGCAGTCCCCGGACAGGGCTCAGGAACACTGAAGCTTTCTTT
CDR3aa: CASSPRTGLRNTEAFF

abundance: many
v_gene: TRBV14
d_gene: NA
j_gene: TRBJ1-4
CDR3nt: TGTGCCAGCAGCCAGGCGCTTGCAACTAATGAAAAACTGTTTTTT
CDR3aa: CASSQALATNEKLFF

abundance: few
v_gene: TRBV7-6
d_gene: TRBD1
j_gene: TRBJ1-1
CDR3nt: TGTGCCAGCAGCTTAGCTATACGGGACAGGGGGCTTAGGACTGAAGCTTTCTTT
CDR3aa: CASSLAIRDRGLRTEAFF

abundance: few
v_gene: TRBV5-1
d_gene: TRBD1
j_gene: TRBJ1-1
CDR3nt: TGCGCCAGCAGCCCGCAGGGGGCAGGCGACACTGAAGCTTTCTTT
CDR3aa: CASSPQGAGDTEAFF

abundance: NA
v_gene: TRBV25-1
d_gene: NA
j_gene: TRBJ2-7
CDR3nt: TGTGCCAGCCAAGGAGGTAACAGCTACGAGCAGTACTTC
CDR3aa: CASQGGNSYEQYF

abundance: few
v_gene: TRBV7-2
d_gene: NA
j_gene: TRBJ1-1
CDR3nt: TGTGCCAGCAGCCTGATTGGAGGGAGTGAAGCTTTCTTT
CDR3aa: CASSLIGGSEAFF

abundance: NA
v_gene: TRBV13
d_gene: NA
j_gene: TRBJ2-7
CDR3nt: TGTGCCAGCAGCTCGCGACAGTACGAGCAGTACTTC
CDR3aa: CASSSRQYEQYF

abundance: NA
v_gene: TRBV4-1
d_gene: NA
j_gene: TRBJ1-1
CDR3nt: TGCGCCAGCAGCCATCCCCGGGACACGGACACTGAAGCTTTCTTT
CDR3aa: CASSHPRDTDTEAFF

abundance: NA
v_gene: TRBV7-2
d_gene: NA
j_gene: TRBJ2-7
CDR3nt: TGTGCCAGCAGCTTTTGGTCGGAGGGGGCTTACGAGCAGTACTTC
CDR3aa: CASSFWSEGAYEQYF

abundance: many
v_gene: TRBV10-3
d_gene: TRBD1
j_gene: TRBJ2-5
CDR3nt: TGTGCCGTCCGAGGGGGACAGGGGGCCCAAGAGACCCAGTACTTC
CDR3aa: CAVRGGQGAQETQYF

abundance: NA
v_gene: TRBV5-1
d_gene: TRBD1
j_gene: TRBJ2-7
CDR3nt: TGCGCCAGCAGCTTGGAAGGCAGGGGGCTATACGAGCAGTACTTC
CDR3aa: CASSLEGRGLYEQYF

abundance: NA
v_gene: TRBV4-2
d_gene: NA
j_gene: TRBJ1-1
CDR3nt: TGTGCCAGCAGCCACCCCAAGGCCATGGAAGCTTTCTTT
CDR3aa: CASSHPKAMEAFF

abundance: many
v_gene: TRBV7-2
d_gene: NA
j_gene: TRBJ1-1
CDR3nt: TGTGCCAGCAGCCCCAGTACCACTGAAGCTTTCTTT
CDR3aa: CASSPSTTEAFF

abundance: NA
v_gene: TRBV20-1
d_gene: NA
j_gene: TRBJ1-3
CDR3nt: TGCAGTGTCTCCCAGGGAGCCGGAAACACCATATATTTT
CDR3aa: CSVSQGAGNTIYF

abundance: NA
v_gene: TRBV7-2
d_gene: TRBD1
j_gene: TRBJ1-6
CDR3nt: TGTGCCAGCAGCACGTGGACAGGGGCGTCACCCCTCCACTTT
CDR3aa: CASSTWTGASPLHF

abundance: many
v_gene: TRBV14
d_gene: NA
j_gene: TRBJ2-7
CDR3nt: TGTGCCAGCAGCCCCCTCGGAAGACAGCGCTACGAGCAGTACTTC
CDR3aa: CASSPLGRQRYEQYF

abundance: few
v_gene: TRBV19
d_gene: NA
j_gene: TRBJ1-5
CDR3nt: TGTGCCAGTAGTATTGTGTTAGGCTACAATCAGCCCCAGCATTTT
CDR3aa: CASSIVLGYNQPQHF

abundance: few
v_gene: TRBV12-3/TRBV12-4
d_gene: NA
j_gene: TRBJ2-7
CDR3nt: TGTGCCAGCAGTTTAATGGCCTACGAGCAGTACTTC
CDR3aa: CASSLMAYEQYF

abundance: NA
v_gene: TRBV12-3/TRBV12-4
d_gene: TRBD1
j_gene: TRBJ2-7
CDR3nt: TGTGCCAGCATTGGGCCGGGACAGGGGTCCTACGAGCAGTACTTC
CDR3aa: CASIGPGQGSYEQYF

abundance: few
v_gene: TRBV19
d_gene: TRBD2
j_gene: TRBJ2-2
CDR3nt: TGTGCCAGTAGTATTGACGCGGGGGGATACACCGGGGAGCTGTTTTTT
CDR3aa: CASSIDAGGYTGELFF

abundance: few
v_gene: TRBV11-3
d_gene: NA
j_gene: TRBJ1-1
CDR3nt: TGTGCCAGCAGAGGGGTCGGTTACACTGAAGCTTTCTTT
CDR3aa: CASRGVGYTEAFF

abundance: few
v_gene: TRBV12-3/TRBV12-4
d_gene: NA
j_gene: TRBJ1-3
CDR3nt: TGTGCCAGCAGTTACACGGACAACGGAAACACCATATATTTT
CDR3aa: CASSYTDNGNTIYF

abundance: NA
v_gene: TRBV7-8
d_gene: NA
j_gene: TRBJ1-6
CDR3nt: TGTGCCAGCAGCTTAAAGGGGGAAAGCTCCTATAATTCACCCCTCCACTTT
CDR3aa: CASSLKGESSYNSPLHF

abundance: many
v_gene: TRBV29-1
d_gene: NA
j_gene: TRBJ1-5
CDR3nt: TGCAGCGTTGCCCAGGGCGGATACAATCAGCCCCAGCATTTT
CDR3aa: CSVAQGGYNQPQHF

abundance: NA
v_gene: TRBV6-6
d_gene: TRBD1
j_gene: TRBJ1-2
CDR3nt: TGTGCCAGCACCAGAACAGGGGACACTCACTATGGCTACACCTTC
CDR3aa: CASTRTGDTHYGYTF

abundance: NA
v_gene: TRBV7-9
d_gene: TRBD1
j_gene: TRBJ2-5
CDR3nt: TGCGCCAGCAGCCAAGCTCAGACAGGGGGAGAGACCCAGTACTTC
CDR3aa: CASSQAQTGGETQYF

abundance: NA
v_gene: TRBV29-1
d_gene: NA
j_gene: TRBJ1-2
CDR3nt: TGCAGTGATACAGCGAGTCAGTACTATGGCTACACCTTC
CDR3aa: CSDTASQYYGYTF

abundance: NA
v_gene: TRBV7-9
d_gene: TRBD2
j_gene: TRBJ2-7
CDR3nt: TGTGCCAGCAGCTTGACTAGCGGGAGATTCGGCTACGAGCAGTACTTC
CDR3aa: CASSLTSGRFGYEQYF

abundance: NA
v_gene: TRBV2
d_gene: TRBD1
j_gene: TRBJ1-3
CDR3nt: TGTGCCAGCAGCCGGGGACAGGGGGGAAACACCATATATTTT
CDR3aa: CASSRGQGGNTIYF

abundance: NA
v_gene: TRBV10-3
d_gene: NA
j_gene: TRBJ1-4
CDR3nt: TGTGCCACCCTGGACACCCCAAATGAAAAACTGTTTTTT
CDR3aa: CATLDTPNEKLFF

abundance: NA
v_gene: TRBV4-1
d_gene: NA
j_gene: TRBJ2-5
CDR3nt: TGTGCCAGCAGCCAGACGACAGGTATCGAGGAGACCCAGTACTTC
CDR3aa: CASSQTTGIEETQYF

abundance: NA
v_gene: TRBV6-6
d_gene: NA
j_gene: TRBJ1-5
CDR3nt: TGTGCCAGCATAGGTTCCGGAGACGGGAAGTATAGCAATCAGCCCCAGCATTTT
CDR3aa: CASIGSGDGKYSNQPQHF

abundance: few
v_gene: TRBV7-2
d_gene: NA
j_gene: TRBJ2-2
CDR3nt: TGTGCCAGCAGCTCGACCCGACGGTACGCGAACACCGGGGAGCTGTTTTTT
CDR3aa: CASSSTRRYANTGELFF

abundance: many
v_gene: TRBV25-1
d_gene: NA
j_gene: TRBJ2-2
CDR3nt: TGTGCCAGCAGCCCTGGGGATAAGAGAATGTTTTTT
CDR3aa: CASSPGDKRMFF

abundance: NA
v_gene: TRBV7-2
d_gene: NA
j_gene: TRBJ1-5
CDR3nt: TGTGCCAGCAGCACCCAGGGCGGGGGGCAGCCCCAGCATTTT
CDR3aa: CASSTQGGGQPQHF

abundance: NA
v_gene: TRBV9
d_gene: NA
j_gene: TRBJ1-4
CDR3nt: TGTGCCTGGAGGAGGACGATAGCAACTAATGAAAAACTGTTTTTT
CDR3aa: CAWRRTIATNEKLFF

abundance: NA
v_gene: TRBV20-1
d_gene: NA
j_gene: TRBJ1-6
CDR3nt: TGCAGTGCTAGGCAGGTCCCGTATAATTCACCCCTCCACTTT
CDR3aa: CSARQVPYNSPLHF